This T cell receptor beta chain was documented in a study of human T cells and chemical hapten exposure. Whole-study context: The study traced per-sample TCR yield variation mainly to small differences in pooled library volumes. Points from the study as a whole: With DPC sensitization, TCRs exceeding 1 in 1000 frequency showed no change.

This clonotype was observed a handful of times. What it recognizes is unknown. Specified time point: patch test 2, 6 weeks after DPC sensitization. Specified treatment: therapeutic diphenylcyclopropenone sensitization with weekly scalp DPC. Non-pregnant alopecia patients aged 18 to 70, suitable for DPC therapy. The library tagged individual cDNA molecules with unique molecular identifiers. TCRdb used MiXCR to reprocess the RACE reads, holding one entry per CDR3 protein. Of 65,000 to 95,000 distinct CDR3 sequences listed, 6% to 8.5% are singletons. Sequenced here: whole blood, sampled in connection with sensitization to the hapten diphenylcyclopropenone (DPC). The clonotype comes from a woman aged 25 to 45 with alopecia areata. Some clones in this sample may be carry-over from other donors' samples.

The CDR3 loop reads CASLRQNTEAFF. For the CDR3, the DNA is TGTGCCAGCCTTAGACAGAACACTGAAGCTTTCTTT. This chain connects TRBV2 to TRBJ1-1; D unresolved. With 8 bases removed from V and 1 base from J, the gap between germline ends came to 8 bases. This CDR3 is 12 amino acids long. Germline-derived CDR1 and CDR2 are SNHLY and FYNNEI.